This T cell receptor (beta chain) was sequenced during a study of CD8+CD57+ T cells in acquired aplastic anemia. Study information: Sorted CD4+ and CD8+ cells yielded about 3.1 ug of DNA on average.

Findings and caveats of the study: A set of twenty-nine CD8+ CDR3 sequences was shared between patients and controls, and these sequences appeared highly expressed in patients.

The study profiled TCR beta VDJ and CDR3 using genomic DNA as template. Using its own MiXCR run on the reads, TCRdb lists one record per CDR3 protein. The table has some 200,000 distinct CDR3 sequences, roughly half seen once. As concerns this clonotype: As yet, its antigen is unknown.

Selection for sequencing was limited to patients who had shown CD8+CD57+ cell expansion by flow cytometry. Patients had undergone no therapy by the time their blood was sampled. V lost 2 bases to trimming and J lost 8 bases; unmatched junction nucleotides: 2. Germline loops: CDR1 MGHRA, CDR2 YSYEKL. This CDR3 is built from 14 residues. Source material: sorted CD4+, CD8+, or CD8+CD57+ T cells (not recorded which) from PBMCs. The sequence came from a human donor with aplastic anemia. The chain employs TRBV4-1 and TRBJ2-1; 11 bases match TRBD1. The CDR3 nucleotides are TGCGCCAGCAGCCAAAGGACAGGGGGCCATGAGCAGTTCTTC. Translation gives CASSQRTGGHEQFF.